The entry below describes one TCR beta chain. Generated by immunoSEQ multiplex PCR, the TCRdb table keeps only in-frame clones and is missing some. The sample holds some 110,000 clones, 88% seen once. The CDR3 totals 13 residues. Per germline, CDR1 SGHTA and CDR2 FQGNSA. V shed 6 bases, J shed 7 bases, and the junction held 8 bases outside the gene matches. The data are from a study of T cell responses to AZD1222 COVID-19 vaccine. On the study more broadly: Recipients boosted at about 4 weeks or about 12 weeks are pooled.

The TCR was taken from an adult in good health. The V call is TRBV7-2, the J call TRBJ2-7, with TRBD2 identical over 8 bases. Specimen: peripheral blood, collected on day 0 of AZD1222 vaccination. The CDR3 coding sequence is TGTGCCAGCAGTCCTGGACTAGCTTGGGAGCAGTACTTC. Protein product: CASSPGLAWEQYF.